The rows below give T cell receptor beta chains drawn from one sample of a study of cytomegalovirus exposure and HLA in healthy donors. Generated by immunoSEQ multiplex PCR, the TCRdb table keeps only in-frame clones and is missing some. The table shows some 87,000 clones, with roughly 80% occurring only once. Sequenced: PBMCs. These receptors were obtained from a man in his fifties or sixties in good health and CMV-seropositive. CDR3s include the opening cysteine and the closing phenylalanine or tryptophan. D genes are given only for firm matches. Only part of the rows carry a size: once, few, many, or a class if the clone is expanded.

CDR3 length | J gene | V gene | clone size | D gene | CDR3 DNA | CDR3 protein
16 | TRBJ1-5 | TRBV4-1 | - | - | TGCGCCAGCAGCCAAGATGCCGGCCAGGGAAATCAGCCCCAGCATTTT | CASSQDAGQGNQPQHF
13 | TRBJ1-1 | TRBV10-3 | - | - | TGTGCCATCAGCCCTGAAGGGGACACTGAAGCTTTCTTT | CAISPEGDTEAFF
16 | TRBJ1-6 | TRBV4-2 | - | - | TGTGCCAGCAGCCTTGGGCCGGGGATGAGCGGTTCACCCCTCCACTTT | CASSLGPGMSGSPLHF
15 | TRBJ1-1 | TRBV4-3 | - | TRBD1 | TGCGCCAGCAGCCAAGATTTGGCAGGGGGCTATTGGGCTTTCTTT | CASSQDLAGGYWAFF
14 | TRBJ1-3 | TRBV5-6 | - | - | TGTGCCAGCAGCTTGTCAGGGTTTGGAAACACCATATATTTT | CASSLSGFGNTIYF
16 | TRBJ2-1 | TRBV19 | - | - | TGTGCCAGTAGTATTTTTGGAGGGATCTTCGAGAATGAGCAGTTCTTC | CASSIFGGIFENEQFF
17 | TRBJ1-6 | TRBV30 | - | TRBD1 | TGTGCCTGGAGTGTACGAAGAGGGGGCTCCTATAATTCACCCCTCAACTTT | CAWSVRRGGSYNSPLNF
14 | TRBJ2-1 | TRBV9 | - | TRBD2 | TGTGCCAGCAGCTTCGCGGGGGGGCGAAATGAGCAGTTCTTC | CASSFAGGRNEQFF
14 | TRBJ1-1 | TRBV29-1 | - | - | TGCAGCGTAATAGACCCTTCGGGACACCCTGAAGCTTTCTTT | CSVIDPSGHPEAFF
17 | TRBJ1-3 | TRBV12-5 | few | TRBD1 | TGTGCTAGTGGTTTGGTACGGGACAGGGTAACTGGAAACACCATATATTTT | CASGLVRDRVTGNTIYF
16 | TRBJ2-5 | TRBV7-3 | - | TRBD2 | TGTGCCAGCAGCTCCCGGGGTAGCGGGGATGGAGAGACCCAGTACTTC | CASSSRGSGDGETQYF
15 | TRBJ1-3 | TRBV4-2 | - | - | TGTGCCAGCAGCCAAGATCGGGGATCCGGAAACACCATATATTTT | CASSQDRGSGNTIYF
15 | TRBJ2-7 | TRBV14 | - | - | TGTGCCAGCAGCCGAACCGTTCAGGGGTACTACGAGCAGTACTTC | CASSRTVQGYYEQYF
15 | TRBJ1-6 | TRBV7-2 | - | - | TGTGCCAGCAGCTTAGCATACGATAGCAATTCACCCCTCCACTTT | CASSLAYDSNSPLHF
20 | TRBJ2-3 | TRBV5-1 | - | TRBD1 | TGCGCCAGCAGCTTTTCCTTTCCCGAACCGGGACAGGGGAGAGCAGATACGCAGTATTTT | CASSFSFPEPGQGRADTQYF
14 | TRBJ1-1 | TRBV13 | - | - | TGTGCCAGCAGCTTAGTAAGGGGATACGCTGAAGCTTTCTTT | CASSLVRGYAEAFF
15 | TRBJ1-2 | TRBV5-6 | - | TRBD1 | TGTGCCAGCAGCTCCCGGACAGGGGGCGCTATTGGCTACACCTTC | CASSSRTGGAIGYTF
13 | TRBJ2-2 | TRBV25-1 | - | TRBD2 | TGTGCCAGCAGGACTAGCCTAGCTCAGGAGCTGTTTTTT | CASRTSLAQELFF
16 | TRBJ1-5 | TRBV6-4 | - | - | TGTGCCAGCAGTGATGGGCAGGGAAGGTGCAATCAGCCCCAGCATTTT | CASSDGQGRCNQPQHF
16 | TRBJ2-7 | TRBV4-1 | - | TRBD1 | TGCGCCAGCAGCCAGAGGGGACAGGAAAAAAACTACGAGCAGTACTTC | CASSQRGQEKNYEQYF
12 | TRBJ2-7 | TRBV7-9 | few | - | TGTTCCAGCAGCGTTTTACTGGGCGAGCAGTACTTC | CSSSVLLGEQYF
18 | TRBJ1-2 | TRBV9 | - | TRBD1 | TGTGCCAGCAGCGTAGCTGGGACAGGGGGCGCCAGGCTAAGTGGCTACACCTTC | CASSVAGTGGARLSGYTF
14 | TRBJ1-2 | TRBV7-2 | - | - | TGTGCCAGCAGCTTTACACAGGGTTTCTATGGCTACACCTTC | CASSFTQGFYGYTF
12 | TRBJ2-3 | TRBV5-8 | - | - | TGTGCCAGCAGCTTGGACTTGGCGGGGCAGTATTTT | CASSLDLAGQYF
15 | TRBJ1-4 | TRBV19 | - | - | TGTGCCAGTAGTATAGGGGGGGAGCGTCATGAAAAACTGTTTTTT | CASSIGGERHEKLFF
15 | TRBJ1-6 | TRBV30 | - | TRBD1 | TGTGCCTGGACCAACGGACAGGGCTATAATTCACCCCTCCACTTT | CAWTNGQGYNSPLHF
13 | TRBJ1-1 | TRBV9 | - | TRBD1 | TGTGCCAGCAGCGCTACAGGGGGCACTGAAGCTTTCTTT | CASSATGGTEAFF
15 | TRBJ1-1 | TRBV19 | medium-sized | - | TGTGCCAGTAGTATAGAGGAGGGAATGAACACTGAAGCTTTCTTT | CASSIEEGMNTEAFF
13 | TRBJ2-3 | TRBV30 | - | - | TGTGCCTGGAGTGTGCAGGGTTCAGATACGCAGTATTTT | CAWSVQGSDTQYF
17 | TRBJ1-2 | TRBV30 | - | TRBD1 | TGTGCCTGGACCTCGGGTCCCCGGACAGGGTCGAACTATGGCTACACCTTC | CAWTSGPRTGSNYGYTF
12 | TRBJ2-7 | TRBV7-9 | - | - | TGTTCCAGCAGCGCCAGGGGATACGAGCAGTACTTC | CSSSARGYEQYF
19 | TRBJ2-3 | TRBV4-1 | - | TRBD2 | TGCGCCAGCAGCCAACCTGTCCGGGGGGTGGGGGCGGGGGGCGATACGCAGTATTTT | CASSQPVRGVGAGGDTQYF
18 | TRBJ2-4 | TRBV19 | few | TRBD1 | TGTGCCAGTAGTGCTCGGACAGGGGGCGGGAGCCAGCTAAACATTCAGTACTTC | CASSARTGGGSQLNIQYF
16 | TRBJ2-5 | TRBV9 | - | TRBD2 | TGTGCCAGCAGCCTAAGACTAGCGGGGGGGCAAGAGACCCAGTACTTC | CASSLRLAGGQETQYF
15 | TRBJ1-1 | TRBV6-1 | few | - | TGTGCCAGCAGTGGTTTCACGGGAGGCGACACTGAAGCTTTCTTT | CASSGFTGGDTEAFF
13 | TRBJ2-7 | TRBV5-1 | few | TRBD1 | TGCGCCAGCAGCAGCTGGACAGGGTACGAGCAGTACTTC | CASSSWTGYEQYF
12 | TRBJ2-1 | TRBV9 | - | - | TGTGCCAGCAGCCACCTAGGTGGAGAGCAGTTCTTC | CASSHLGGEQFF
15 | TRBJ1-5 | TRBV19 | - | TRBD1 | TGTGCCAGTAGTAGACAGGGCTCGGGCAATCAGCCCCAGCATTTT | CASSRQGSGNQPQHF
20 | TRBJ2-2 | TRBV19 | - | TRBD2 | TGTGCCAGTAGATGGACCCGCGTGGAGCGGGGGGCTACGAACACCGGGGAGCTGTTTTTT | CASRWTRVERGATNTGELFF
12 | TRBJ2-3 | TRBV6-5 | - | - | TGTGCCAGCAGTTCCACAGGGGATACGCAGTATTTT | CASSSTGDTQYF
15 | TRBJ2-7 | TRBV7-2 | - | TRBD1 | TGTGCCAGCAGCTCTGAGACAGGGGGTACCTACGAGCAGTACTTC | CASSSETGGTYEQYF
15 | TRBJ2-7 | TRBV9 | - | - | TGTGCCAGCAGCGTAGGAAGCGGGACAACCTACGAGCAGTACTTC | CASSVGSGTTYEQYF
17 | TRBJ2-1 | TRBV7-7 | - | TRBD2 | TGTGCTAGCAGCAAAGCTAGCGGGCCGAGCTCCTACAATGAGCAGTTCTTC | CASSKASGPSSYNEQFF
13 | TRBJ2-7 | TRBV19 | - | - | TGTGCCAGTAGTGCCCGGGAAGGCAGCGAGCAGTACTTC | CASSAREGSEQYF
16 | TRBJ1-1 | TRBV5-6 | - | TRBD1 | TGTGCCAGCAGCTTGCGTGGACAGGACGTATACCCTGAAGCTTTCTTT | CASSLRGQDVYPEAFF
17 | TRBJ1-6 | TRBV7-6 | - | TRBD1 | TGTGCCAGCAGCCCAGGGACAGGGGCGGCCTATAATTCACCCCTCCACTTT | CASSPGTGAAYNSPLHF
12 | TRBJ2-1 | TRBV7-9 | - | - | TGTGCCAGCAGCTTAGGTGGGGGCCCCCCGGTCTTC | CASSLGGGPPVF
14 | TRBJ1-1 | TRBV30 | - | - | TGTGCCTGGAGTGTAGTGGGGCCGGGTTCTGAAGCTTTCTTT | CAWSVVGPGSEAFF
15 | TRBJ2-1 | TRBV13 | - | - | TGTGCCAGCAGCCTCCGTCCGGACATAGGGGATGAGCAGTTCTTC | CASSLRPDIGDEQFF
14 | TRBJ1-5 | TRBV10-3 | - | - | TGTGCCATCAGTGAGGACAGCATTAATCAGCCCCAGCATTTT | CAISEDSINQPQHF
13 | TRBJ1-2 | TRBV7-2 | - | - | TGTGCCAGCAGCCAGGACTATTCTAATGGCTACACCTTC | CASSQDYSNGYTF
16 | TRBJ2-4 | TRBV30 | - | TRBD1 | TGTGCCTGGAGTGTAAGGGGCCGGGACAGGGGAAACATTCAGTACTTC | CAWSVRGRDRGNIQYF